Below are 12 T cell receptor beta chains sequenced from a single sample in a study of CD8+ T cells in alopecia areata (dated by TCRdb to 2016 to 2019). The library was produced with the immunoSEQ multiplex PCR assay. For TCR sequencing, RNA was extracted from every sample and reverse transcribed into cDNA to serve as template. The clones in this table, taken by TCRdb from immuneACCESS, are in-frame only. Not every clone is retained; where verified, under half of the shortfall comes from an unresolved V gene, and the cause of the rest is unknown. A total of about 160,000 clones appear in this sample, over 45% of them only once. The top ten hold approximately 6.6% of the sample. The sequenced sample consisted of CD4+ T cells sorted from blood. The receptors derive from a human donor with alopecia areata.

The CDR3 is CASSIRTGYNQPQHF. Here the CDR3 DNA reads TGTGCCAGCAGCATCCGGACAGGGTACAATCAGCCCCAGCATTTT. The gene calls are TRBV5-6 and TRBJ1-5, with TRBD1 matching 8 bases. The V gene's germline CDR1 is SGHDT and CDR2 YYEEEE. The length of the CDR3 is 15 residues. The V and J ends lost 4 bases and 3 bases, in that order; junction bases with no gene match: 6.

V and J are TRBV7-6 and TRBJ2-5, with 9 bases identical to TRBD2. The CDR3 is 15 amino acids. Germline V gene lookup returns CDR1 SGHVS and CDR2 FNYEAQ. Trimming at V came to 6 bases and at J to 5 bases, leaving 10 bases not matched to a gene. The CDR3 loop reads CASRPRGAGGETQYF. DNA for the CDR3: TGTGCCAGCAGGCCTAGAGGTGCGGGAGGGGAGACCCAGTACTTC.

This clone was recorded only once. V gene TRBV29-1 combines with J gene TRBJ2-3; possibly TRBD2 for D (7 bases). The CDR3 is made up of 14 amino acids. V was trimmed by 5 bases and J by 3 bases, leaving 15 bases between them. CDR1 is SQVTM and CDR2 is ANQGSEA in the germline V gene. The DNA for the CDR3 is TGCAGCGTTTCCACTAAGGGGGGGACAGATACGCAGTATTTT. Protein product: CSVSTKGGTDTQYF.

V and J are TRBV7-9 and TRBJ2-5, with D perhaps TRBD1 (5 bases). V dropped 2 bases and J dropped 2 bases, with 9 bases sitting between them. The length of the CDR3 is 14 residues. Germline CDR1 is SEHNR and CDR2 is FQNEAQ (reference sequence). CDR3 nucleotides: TGTGCCAGCAGCTTACAGGGCGGACAAGAGACCCAGTACTTC. The encoded protein is CASSLQGGQETQYF.

This rearrangement joins TRBV5-1 to TRBJ1-2; 7 nucleotides match TRBD1. V gave up 4 bases and J gave up 5 bases; unmatched junction bases: 8. This CDR3 contains 14 residues. The V gene's germline CDR1 is SGHRS and CDR2 YFSETQ. CDR3 DNA sequence: TGCGCCAGCAGCGGAACCGGGACAGATTATGGCTACACCTTC. Protein: CASSGTGTDYGYTF.

This clone was detected a few times. This chain uses TRBV4-1 with TRBJ2-3; 7 positions match TRBD2. Germline V gene sequence: CDR1 MGHRA, CDR2 YSYEKL. Trimming removed 4 bases from V and 4 bases from J; junction bases left unmatched: 14. This CDR3 region has 17 residues. For the CDR3, the DNA is TGCGCCAGCAGCCTCGGGGGTGCGCGGGAGTTTCCAGATACGCAGTATTTT. Translating gives CASSLGGAREFPDTQYF.

The V call is TRBV2, the J call TRBJ2-1, with a tentative D call TRBD2 (5 bases). The CDR3 has 11 residues. V lost 7 bases and J 8 bases, leaving 9 bases between the germline ends. Germline CDR1 reads SNHLY; CDR2 reads FYNNEI. The CDR3 loop reads CASNEGYEQFF. The CDR3 region has the DNA TGTGCCAGCAACGAGGGTTATGAGCAGTTCTTC.

The sample holds a few counts of this clone. The J gene is TRBJ1-1, the V gene TRBV23-1; 7 nucleotides align to TRBD1. TRBV23-1 is an ORF, and what it does is uncertain. CDR3 size: 14 residues. Unmatched junction bases numbered 6, after V lost 4 bases and J lost 4 bases. The CDR3 bases are TGCGCCAGCAGTCGGGGGGACAGACGCACTGAAGCTTTCTTT. Protein: CASSRGDRRTEAFF.

This clone has a handful of counts. The genes are TRBV30 and TRBJ2-5, with TRBD1 identical over 9 bases. Germline V CDR1 and CDR2: GTSNPN, SVGIG (reference sequence). The CDR3 loop spans 14 amino acids. V shed 3 bases and J 1 base; nucleotides not matched to a gene: 3. CDR3 region: CAWSSGQGQETQYF. CDR3 in DNA: TGTGCCTGGAGCTCGGGACAGGGCCAAGAGACCCAGTACTTC.

This clone was recorded a few times. The chain recombines TRBV29-1 with TRBJ2-7; no firm D call. The ends were cut back, 4 bases at V and 0 bases at J, with 7 bases in the middle. This CDR3 contains 12 residues. Germline V gives CDR1 SQVTM, CDR2 ANQGSEA. The CDR3 sequence: CSVGKGSYEQYF. Here the CDR3 DNA reads TGCAGCGTTGGCAAGGGCTCCTACGAGCAGTACTTC.

This clone showed up just a few times. The chain has TRBV2 and TRBJ2-7; 11 bases match TRBD2. The CDR3 has 13 residues. In germline, CDR1 is SNHLY, CDR2 FYNNEI. Unmatched junction bases numbered 0, after V lost 6 bases and J lost 2 bases. CDR3 nucleotide sequence: TGTGCCAGCAGGGGACTAGCGGCCTACGAGCAGTACTTC. It translates to CASRGLAAYEQYF.

The genes are TRBV29-1 and TRBJ2-7; D uncertain. This CDR3 contains 12 residues. Germline V gives CDR1 SQVTM, CDR2 ANQGSEA. V lost 6 bases to trimming and J lost 6 bases, with 15 bases between them. The CDR3 DNA follows: TGCAGCGTCCACGGATCGGTCTCCGAGCAGTACTTC. It is translated as CSVHGSVSEQYF.